This TCR beta chain was found in a study of cytomegalovirus exposure and HLA in healthy donors. Nominal health characterized the donors when sampled, though unrecorded immune exposures were likely. The CDR3 is 17 amino acids. After removal of 4 bases from V and 6 bases from J, the junction contained 14 bases not matched to a gene. Looked up from germline, CDR1 is LGHNA and CDR2 is YSLEER. General study results and limits: Later analysis placed DRB1 highest and HLA-C lowest in TCR association rates, which differed by HLA locus. A few chains tied to CMV proved CMV antigen-specific in vitro.

The PCR contained 60 Vbeta and 13 Jbeta primers. Sequenced by immunoSEQ multiplex PCR; TCRdb stores in-frame clones only, minus some. Found here are roughly 150,000 clones, 70% to 80% of them singletons; the top ten hold under 1.5%. For this clone: What it recognizes is unknown.

The source material was PBMCs. The genes are TRBV4-3 and TRBJ2-2, with 7 bases that match TRBD1. The receptor was isolated from a male donor in good health and CMV-seronegative. The CDR3 reads CASSLYQTGSYPGELFF. DNA for the CDR3: TGCGCCAGCAGCCTCTACCAGACAGGGTCTTATCCCGGGGAGCTGTTTTTT.